The rows below give T cell receptor beta chains drawn from one sample of a study of regulatory T cells in long-lasting Graves disease. TCRdb used MiXCR to reprocess the multiplex PCR reads, holding one entry per CDR3 protein. The sample carries a few hundred thousand distinct CDR3 sequences, 23% recorded once. The sample was peripheral blood mononuclear cells (PBMCs), taken when the disease was refractory, from a patient treated with antithyroid drugs. Receptor source: a female donor with Graves disease. CDR3s include the opening cysteine and the closing phenylalanine or tryptophan. The D gene is left open where the match is weak. Size tells how often a clone was seen (once, few, many) or the class of an expanded clone, and some rows leave it out.

>TRBJ1-1|15|.|.|TRBV4-3
TGCGCCAGCAGCTCCGGGACATATAGGAACACTGAAGCTTTCTTT
CASSSGTYRNTEAFF
>TRBJ2-7|17|many|TRBD2|TRBV6-1
TGTGCCAGCAGGACTAGCGGGAGGGCCGTGGAATTCTACGAGCAGTACTTC
CASRTSGRAVEFYEQYF
>TRBJ2-7|12|few|TRBD2|TRBV18
TGTGCCAGCTCACCATCGAGGGAGGGCCTGTACTTC
CASSPSREGLYF
>TRBJ2-7|15|.|.|TRBV3-1
TGTGCCAGCAGCCAAGGACTCATAGGTGGCTACGAGCAGTACTTC
CASSQGLIGGYEQYF
>TRBJ2-5|15|many|.|TRBV24-1
TGTGCCACCAGTGATTTATGGCGGGACCAAGAGACCCAGTACTTC
CATSDLWRDQETQYF
>TRBJ2-7|14|.|.|TRBV29-1
TGCAGCGTTGAAGTAGGTAGAGGAATTTCTCCGCAGTACTTC
CSVEVGRGISPQYF
>TRBJ1-6|15|.|.|TRBV6-9
TGTGCCAGCAGTTACCGGGGGGCAGGCAATTCACCCCTCCACTTT
CASSYRGAGNSPLHF
>TRBJ1-2|13|.|TRBD1|TRBV20-1
TGCAGTGCGTCAGGGGGCGGAAACTATGGCTACACCTTC
CSASGGGNYGYTF
>TRBJ2-7|12|.|.|TRBV30
TGTGCCTGGAGTGCCCAGGGATACGAGCAGTACTTC
CAWSAQGYEQYF
>TRBJ2-7|15|.|TRBD2|TRBV20-1
TGCAGTGCTAGAGTAACCGGGACTAGGGGTGACGAGCAGTACTTC
CSARVTGTRGDEQYF
>TRBJ1-1|14|.|.|TRBV11-2
TGTGCCAGCAGCTTAGAATGGGGGGGGCGCGAAGCTTTCTTT
CASSLEWGGREAFF
>TRBJ2-7|13|many|TRBD2|TRBV29-1
TGCAGCGTTGGGCTAGCGGGGGCCTACGAGCAGTACTTC
CSVGLAGAYEQYF
>TRBJ2-5|13|many|.|TRBV20-1
TGCAGTGCTAGAGATTCGGGGCGGGAGACCCAGTACTTC
CSARDSGRETQYF
>TRBJ1-4|16|few|.|TRBV30
TGTGCCTGGAGTTCATTCCGACTCCGACAAAAGTCGAAACTGTTTTTT
CAWSSFRLRQKSKLFF
>TRBJ1-1|15|.|.|TRBV6-2/TRBV6-3
TGTGCCAGCAGTGAGTCTGGGCTGGGGAACACTGAAGCTTTCTTT
CASSESGLGNTEAFF
>TRBJ2-7|13|many|.|TRBV29-1
TGCAGCGTCGGACAGCCCTCTTCTTACGAGCAGTACTTC
CSVGQPSSYEQYF
>TRBJ2-2|11|.|.|TRBV28
TGTGCCAGTGCAGGGTCCGGGGAGCTGTTTTTT
CASAGSGELFF
>TRBJ2-5|17|.|TRBD2|TRBV7-9
TGTGCCAGCAGCTTTGCGACTAGCGGGACGACAAGGGAGACCCAGTACTTC
CASSFATSGTTRETQYF
>TRBJ2-1|13|many|.|TRBV7-2
TGTGCCAGCAGCTTAGCGCGTAGTAATGAGCAGTTCTTC
CASSLARSNEQFF